The next 8 T cell receptor beta chains were all read from a single sample in a study of cytomegalovirus exposure and HLA in healthy donors. The PCR had 60 Vbeta and 13 Jbeta primers. TCRdb's copy holds only in-frame clones and misses some; the assay was immunoSEQ multiplex PCR. The table includes some 100,000 clones, 80% to 90% detected once. Sequencing was done on a sample of PBMCs. Every receptor here comes from a woman aged 18-29 years in good health and CMV-seronegative.

The chain recombines TRBV28 with TRBJ2-3; possible D gene TRBD2, 7 bases. This CDR3 region has 16 residues. Germline CDR1 reads MDHEN; CDR2 reads SYDVKM. Trimming left V 1 base short and J 2 bases short, with 13 bases between. The CDR3 DNA sequence: TGTGCCAGCAGTTTATTTAGAGGGGGGGTCACAGATACGCAGTATTTT. Protein product: CASSLFRGGVTDTQYF.

The chain couples TRBV15 to TRBJ2-7, with TRBD1 as a possible D gene (6 bases). The V and J ends lost 0 bases and 0 bases respectively, with 9 bases between them. The CDR3 extends over 15 amino acids. Germline CDR1 is LNHNV and CDR2 is YYDKDF (reference sequence). The CDR3 DNA is TGTGCCACCAGCAGAGATCAGGGGAGCTCCTACGAGCAGTACTTC. As protein: CATSRDQGSSYEQYF.

The chain joins TRBV6-1 to TRBJ2-5; TRBD2 agrees at 8 bases. The DNA end favors TRBJ2-7, so the J call may be wrong. CDR1 is MNHNS and CDR2 is SASEGT in the germline V gene. This CDR3 is 13 amino acids long. DNA of the CDR3: TGTGCCGCCAAACTAGCGGCGGACTACGAGCAGTACTTC. Its protein product is CAAKLAADYEQYF.

The rearrangement joins TRBV6-6 to TRBJ2-5; 7 bases agree with TRBD1. The CDR3 length is 13 residues. After removal of 5 bases from V and 5 bases from J, the junction contained 5 bases not matched to a gene. Germline V gene sequence: CDR1 MNHNY, CDR2 SVGAGI (reference sequence). The CDR3 nucleotides are TGTGCCAGCAGTCGAACAGGGGTGGAGACCCAGTACTTC. The encoded protein is CASSRTGVETQYF.

This clone was counted only a few times. The rearrangement joins TRBV6-5 to TRBJ2-6; TRBD2 might be the D (5 bases). Trimming shortened V by 7 bases and J by 0 bases, and 10 bases separated the two germline ends. The CDR3 spans 15 residues. Germline lookup yields CDR1 MNHEY and CDR2 SVGAGI. DNA of the CDR3: TGTGCCAGCACAGGAGGAGACTCTGGGGCCAACGTCCTGACTTTC. Protein: CASTGGDSGANVLTF.

The chain joins TRBV4-1 to TRBJ2-2; D perhaps matches TRBD1 (5 bases). The V gene lost 4 bases and the J gene lost 0 bases, with 12 bases spanning the gap. The CDR3 is 16 residues long. The V gene's germline CDR1 is MGHRA and CDR2 YSYEKL. CDR3 loop: CASSRTWTPNTGELFF. The CDR3 DNA is TGCGCCAGCAGCCGGACATGGACCCCGAACACCGGGGAGCTGTTTTTT.

V gene TRBV14 combines with J gene TRBJ2-1, with D perhaps TRBD2 (5 bases). The V gene's germline CDR1 is SGHDN and CDR2 FVKESK. CDR3 length: 18 residues. V lost 4 bases to trimming and J lost 3 bases, with 22 bases between them. The CDR3 region has the DNA TGTGCCAGCAGCCCACGGGGTGAGGCCGGTTTAAACTACAATGAGCAGTTCTTC. This translates into CASSPRGEAGLNYNEQFF. Supplemented by reference TRBV14 and TRBJ2-1, the full variable domain reads EAGVTQFPSHSVIEKGQTVTLRCDPISGHDNLYWYRRVMGKEIKFLLHFVKESKQDESGMPNNRFLAERTGGTYSTLKVQPAELEDSGVYFCASSPRGEAGLNYNEQFFGPGTRLTVL.

V gene TRBV5-4 combines with J gene TRBJ2-5; tentatively, D is TRBD2 (6 bases). The end of the DNA aligns better with TRBJ2-7, so the J call may be wrong. Germline V gene lookup returns CDR1 SGHNT and CDR2 YYREEE (reference sequence). The CDR3 totals 14 residues. This CDR3 reads CASSLAGNSYEQYF. CDR3 sequence (DNA): TGTGCCAGCAGCTTAGCGGGCAACTCCTACGAGCAGTACTTC.